This T cell receptor beta chain was captured in a study of blood T cell repertoires in COVID-19. Study-level background: Collection of acute and convalescent COVID-19 samples took place in the United States, Italy and Spain. PBMCs, B-cell-depleted T cells, or T cells provided the cDNA or gDNA that made up the material.

Original data processing: Amplified reference gene primers provided the basis for estimating nucleated cell counts. TCRdb's copy holds only in-frame clones and misses some; the assay was immunoSEQ multiplex PCR. For V, J and clone size, that table is used; D and trimming come from the DNA. This table has roughly 59,000 clones, roughly 80% appearing once. This CDR3 comprises 15 residues. The germline V gene encodes CDR1 KGHSH and CDR2 LQKENI. V was pared by 0 bases and J by 3 bases, with 4 bases of the junction left unmatched. Input material: peripheral blood. This receptor was taken from an older man with acute or convalescent COVID-19. The chain couples TRBV18 to TRBJ2-7, with 8 bases identical to TRBD1. CDR3 nucleotides: TGTGCCAGCTCACCACCGGACAGGGATCTCTACGAGCAGTACTTC. Amino acid sequence: CASSPPDRDLYEQYF.